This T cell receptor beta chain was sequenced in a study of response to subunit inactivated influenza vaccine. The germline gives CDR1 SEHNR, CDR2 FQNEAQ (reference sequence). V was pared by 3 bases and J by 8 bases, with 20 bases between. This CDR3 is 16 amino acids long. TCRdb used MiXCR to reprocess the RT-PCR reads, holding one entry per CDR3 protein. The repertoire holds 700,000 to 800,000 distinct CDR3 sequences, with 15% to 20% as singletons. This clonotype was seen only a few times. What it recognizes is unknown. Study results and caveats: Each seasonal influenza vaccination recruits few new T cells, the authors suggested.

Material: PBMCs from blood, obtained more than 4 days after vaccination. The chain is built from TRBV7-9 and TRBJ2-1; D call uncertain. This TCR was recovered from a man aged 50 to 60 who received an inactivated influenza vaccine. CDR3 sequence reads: CASSFPPGSGLYEQFF. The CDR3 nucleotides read TGTGCCAGCAGCTTCCCACCCGGGTCTGGATTGTATGAGCAGTTCTTC.